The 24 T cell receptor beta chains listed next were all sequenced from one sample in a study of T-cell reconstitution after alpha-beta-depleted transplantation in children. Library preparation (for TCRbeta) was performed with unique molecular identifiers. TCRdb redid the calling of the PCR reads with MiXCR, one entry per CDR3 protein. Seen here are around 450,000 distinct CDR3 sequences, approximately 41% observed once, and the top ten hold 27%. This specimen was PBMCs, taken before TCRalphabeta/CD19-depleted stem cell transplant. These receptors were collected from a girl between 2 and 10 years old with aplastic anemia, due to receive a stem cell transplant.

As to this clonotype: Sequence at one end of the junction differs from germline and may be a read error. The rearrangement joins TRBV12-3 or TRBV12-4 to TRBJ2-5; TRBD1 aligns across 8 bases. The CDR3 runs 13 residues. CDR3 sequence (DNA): TGTGCCGGCAGGACAGGGTACCAAGAGACCCAGTACTTC. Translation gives CAGRTGYQETQYF.

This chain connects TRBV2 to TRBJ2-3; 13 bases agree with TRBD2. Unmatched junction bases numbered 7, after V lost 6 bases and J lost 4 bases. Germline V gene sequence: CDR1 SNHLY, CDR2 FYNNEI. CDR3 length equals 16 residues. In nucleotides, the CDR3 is TGTGCCAGCAGCAATCGACTAGCGGGAGGTTCAGATACGCAGTATTTT. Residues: CASSNRLAGGSDTQYF.

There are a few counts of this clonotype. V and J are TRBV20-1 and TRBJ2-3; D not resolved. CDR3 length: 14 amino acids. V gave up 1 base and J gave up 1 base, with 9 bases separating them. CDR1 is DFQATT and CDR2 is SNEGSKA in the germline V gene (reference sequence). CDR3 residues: CSARVPWGTDTQYF. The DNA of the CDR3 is TGCAGTGCTAGAGTCCCGTGGGGCACAGATACGCAGTATTTT.

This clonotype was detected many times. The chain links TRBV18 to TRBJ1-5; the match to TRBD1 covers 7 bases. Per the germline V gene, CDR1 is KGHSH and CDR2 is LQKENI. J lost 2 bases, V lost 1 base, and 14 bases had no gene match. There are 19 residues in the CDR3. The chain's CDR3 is CASSPRYRGTLVGNQPQHF. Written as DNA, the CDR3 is TGTGCCAGCTCACCACGGTACAGGGGCACCCTCGTTGGCAATCAGCCCCAGCATTTT.

CDR3 loop: CASSFGTSKTGELFF. The CDR3 DNA reads as TGTGCCAGCAGCTTTGGGACTAGTAAGACCGGGGAGCTGTTTTTT. The V call is TRBV3-1, the J call TRBJ2-2, with 8 bases identical to TRBD2. This CDR3 is 15 amino acids long. J gave up 5 bases and V 5 bases, and 7 bases lay outside the gene matches. Germline loops: CDR1 LGHDT, CDR2 YNNKEL (reference sequence). The variable domain in full, with the rest retrieved from reference TRBV3-1 and TRBJ2-2, is DTAVSQTPKYLVTQMGNDKSIKCEQNLGHDTMYWYKQDSKKFLKIMFSYNNKELIINETVPNRFSPKSPDKAHLNLHINSLELGDSAVYFCASSFGTSKTGELFFGEGSRLTVL.

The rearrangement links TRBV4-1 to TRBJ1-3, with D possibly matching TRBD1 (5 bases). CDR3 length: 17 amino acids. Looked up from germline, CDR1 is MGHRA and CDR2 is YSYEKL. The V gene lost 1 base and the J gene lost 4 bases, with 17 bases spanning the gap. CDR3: CASSQVGTGRGGNTIYF. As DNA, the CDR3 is TGCGCCAGCAGCCAAGTCGGCACGGGACGGGGAGGAAACACCATATATTTT.

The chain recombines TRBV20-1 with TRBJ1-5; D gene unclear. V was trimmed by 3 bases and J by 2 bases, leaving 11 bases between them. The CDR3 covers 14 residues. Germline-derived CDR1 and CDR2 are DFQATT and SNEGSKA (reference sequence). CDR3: CSASGGFGNQPQHF. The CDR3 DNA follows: TGCAGTGCTAGCGGCGGGTTCGGCAATCAGCCCCAGCATTTT.

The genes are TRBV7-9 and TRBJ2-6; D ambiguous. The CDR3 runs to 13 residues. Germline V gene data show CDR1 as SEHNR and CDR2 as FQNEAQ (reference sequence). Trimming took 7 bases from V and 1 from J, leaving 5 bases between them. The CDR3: CASTQSGANVLTF. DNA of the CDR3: TGTGCCAGCACCCAGTCTGGGGCCAACGTCCTGACTTTC. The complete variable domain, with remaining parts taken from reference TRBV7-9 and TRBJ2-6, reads DTGVSQNPRHKITKRGQNVTFRCDPISEHNRLYWYRQTLGQGPEFLTYFQNEAQLEKSRLLSDRFSAERPKGSFSTLEIQRTEQGDSAMYLCASTQSGANVLTFGAGSRLTVL.

The CDR3 region is CASSFSGSQYF. The CDR3 DNA follows: TGTGCCAGCAGCTTCTCGGGTTCCCAGTACTTC. This chain connects TRBV5-6 to TRBJ2-5, with no clear D. Trimming removed 2 bases from V and 9 bases from J, with 8 bases in between. Germline CDR1 and CDR2: SGHDT and YYEEEE. The CDR3 is made up of 11 amino acids.

CDR3 nucleotide sequence: TGTGCCAGCAGTGATGACCTCGGGAGCCACTACAATGAGCAGTTCTTC. It translates to CASSDDLGSHYNEQFF. V usage is TRBV6-1 and J usage is TRBJ2-1, with D tentatively TRBD2 (6 bases). CDR1 MNHNS and CDR2 SASEGT come from the germline V gene. The CDR3 has 16 residues. Trimming removed 3 bases at V and 3 bases at J, with 15 bases between.

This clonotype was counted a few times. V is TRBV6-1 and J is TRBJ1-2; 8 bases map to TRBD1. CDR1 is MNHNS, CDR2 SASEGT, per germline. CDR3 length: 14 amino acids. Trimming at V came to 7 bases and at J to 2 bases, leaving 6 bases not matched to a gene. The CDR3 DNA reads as TGTGCCAGCACCCGGGACAGGTCAAACTATGGCTACACCTTC. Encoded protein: CASTRDRSNYGYTF.

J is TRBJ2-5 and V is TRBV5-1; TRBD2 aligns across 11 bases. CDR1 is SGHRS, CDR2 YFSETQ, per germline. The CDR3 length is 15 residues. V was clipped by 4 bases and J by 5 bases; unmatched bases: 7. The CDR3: CASSLAGGREETQYF. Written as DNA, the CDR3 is TGCGCCAGCAGCCTAGCGGGAGGACGGGAGGAGACCCAGTACTTC.

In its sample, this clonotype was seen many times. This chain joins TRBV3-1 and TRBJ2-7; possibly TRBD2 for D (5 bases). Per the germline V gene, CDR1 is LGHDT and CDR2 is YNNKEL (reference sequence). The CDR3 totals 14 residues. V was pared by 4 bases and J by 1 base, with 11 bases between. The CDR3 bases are TGTGCCAGCAGCCCCATGGACTGGTCCTACGAGCAGTACTTC. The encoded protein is CASSPMDWSYEQYF.

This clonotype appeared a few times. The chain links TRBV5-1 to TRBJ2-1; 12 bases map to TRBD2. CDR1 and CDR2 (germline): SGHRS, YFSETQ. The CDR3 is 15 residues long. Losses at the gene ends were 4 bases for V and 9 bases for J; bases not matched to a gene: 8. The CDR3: CASSQLAGGQREQFF. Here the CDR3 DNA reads TGCGCCAGCAGCCAACTAGCGGGAGGCCAGCGTGAGCAGTTCTTC. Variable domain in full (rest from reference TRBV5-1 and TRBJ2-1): KAGVTQTPRYLIKTRGQQVTLSCSPISGHRSVSWYQQTPGQGLQFLFEYFSETQRNKGNFPGRFSGRQFSNSRSEMNVSTLELGDSALYLCASSQLAGGQREQFFGPGTRLTVL.

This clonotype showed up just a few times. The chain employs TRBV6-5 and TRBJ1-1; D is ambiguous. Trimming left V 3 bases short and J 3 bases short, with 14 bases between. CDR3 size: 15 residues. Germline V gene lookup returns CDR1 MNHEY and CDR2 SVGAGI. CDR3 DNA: TGTGCCAGCAGTTATTTAGGAGGACGGTACACTGAAGCTTTCTTT. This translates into CASSYLGGRYTEAFF.

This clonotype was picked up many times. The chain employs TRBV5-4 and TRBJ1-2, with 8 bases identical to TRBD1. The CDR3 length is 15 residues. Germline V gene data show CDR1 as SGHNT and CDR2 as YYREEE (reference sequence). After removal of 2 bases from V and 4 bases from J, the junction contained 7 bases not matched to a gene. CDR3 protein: CASSLGQGAFYGYTF. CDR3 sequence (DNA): TGTGCCAGCAGCTTAGGGCAGGGGGCTTTCTATGGCTACACCTTC. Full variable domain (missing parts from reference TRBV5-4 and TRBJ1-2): ETGVTQSPTHLIKTRGQQVTLRCSSQSGHNTVSWYQQALGQGPQFIFQYYREEENGRGNFPPRFSGLQFPNYSSELNVNALELDDSALYLCASSLGQGAFYGYTFGSGTRLTVV.

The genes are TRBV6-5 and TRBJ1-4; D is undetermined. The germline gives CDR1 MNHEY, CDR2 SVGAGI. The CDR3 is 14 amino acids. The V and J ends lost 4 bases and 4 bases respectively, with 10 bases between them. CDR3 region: CASSWARLNEKLFF. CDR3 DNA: TGTGCCAGCAGTTGGGCCCGACTTAATGAAAAACTGTTTTTT.

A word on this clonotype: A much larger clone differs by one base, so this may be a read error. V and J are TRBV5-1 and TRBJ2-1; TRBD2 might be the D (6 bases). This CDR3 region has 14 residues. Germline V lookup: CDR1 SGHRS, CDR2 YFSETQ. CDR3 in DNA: TGCCCCAGCAGCCCGGGAGTGCCCCACAATGAGCAGTTCTTC. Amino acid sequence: CPSSPGVPHNEQFF.

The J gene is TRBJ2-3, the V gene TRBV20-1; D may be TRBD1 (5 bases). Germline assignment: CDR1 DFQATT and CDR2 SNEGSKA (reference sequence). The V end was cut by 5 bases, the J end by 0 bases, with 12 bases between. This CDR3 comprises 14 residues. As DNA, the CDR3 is TGCAGTGCTGGGGCGGAGAGGAGCACAGATACGCAGTATTTT. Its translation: CSAGAERSTDTQYF.

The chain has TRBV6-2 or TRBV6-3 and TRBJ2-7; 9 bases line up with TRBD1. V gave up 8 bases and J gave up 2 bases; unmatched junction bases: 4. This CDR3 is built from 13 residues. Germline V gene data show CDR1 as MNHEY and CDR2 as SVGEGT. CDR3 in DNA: TGTGCCAGCGTGAGGACAGGGGCCTACGAGCAGTACTTC. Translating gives CASVRTGAYEQYF.

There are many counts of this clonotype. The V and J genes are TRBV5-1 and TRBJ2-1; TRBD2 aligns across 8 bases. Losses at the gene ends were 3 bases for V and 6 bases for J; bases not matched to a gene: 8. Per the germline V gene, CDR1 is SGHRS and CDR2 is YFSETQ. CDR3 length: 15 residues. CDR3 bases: TGCGCCAGCAGCTCCATAGCGGGAAGGGGCAATGAGCAGTTCTTC. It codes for CASSSIAGRGNEQFF.

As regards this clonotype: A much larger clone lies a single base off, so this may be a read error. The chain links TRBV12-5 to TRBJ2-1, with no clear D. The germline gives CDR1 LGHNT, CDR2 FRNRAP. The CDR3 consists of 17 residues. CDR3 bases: TGTGCTAGTGGTTTGGTACTTCGGCCAGGTCCCTACTATGAGCAGTTCTTC. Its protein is CASGLVLRPGPYYEQFF.

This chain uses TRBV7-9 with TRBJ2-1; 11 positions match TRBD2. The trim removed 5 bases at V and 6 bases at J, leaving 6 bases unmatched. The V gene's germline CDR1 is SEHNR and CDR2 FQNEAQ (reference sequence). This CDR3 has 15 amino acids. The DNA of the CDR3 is TGTGCCAGCAGCCGACTAGCGGGGAGGGCCAATGAGCAGTTCTTC. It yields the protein CASSRLAGRANEQFF. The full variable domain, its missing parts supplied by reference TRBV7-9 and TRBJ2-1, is DTGVSQNPRHKITKRGQNVTFRCDPISEHNRLYWYRQTLGQGPEFLTYFQNEAQLEKSRLLSDRFSAERPKGSFSTLEIQRTEQGDSAMYLCASSRLAGRANEQFFGPGTRLTVL.

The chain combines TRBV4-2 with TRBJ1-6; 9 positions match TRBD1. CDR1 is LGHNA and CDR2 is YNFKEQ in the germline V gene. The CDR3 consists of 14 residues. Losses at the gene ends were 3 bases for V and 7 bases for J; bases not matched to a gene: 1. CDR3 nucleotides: TGTGCCAGCAGCCAGGGGACAGGGAATTCACCCCTCCACTTT. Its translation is CASSQGTGNSPLHF.